These 31 T cell receptor beta chains share one sample of origin, sequenced in a study of shared clonotypes between healthy human individuals. Produced via immunoSEQ multiplex PCR; TCRdb's table is partial and in-frame only. The sample lists roughly 2.5 million clones; roughly nine tenths were seen once. Sequenced sample: naive CD4+ T cells sorted from blood. Subset of the sample: CD45RA+ positively selected. These TCRs come from a man in his late teens or twenties in good health.

The rearrangement joins TRBV29-1 to TRBJ2-7, with 9 bases matching TRBD1. Trimming at V came to 0 bases and at J to 2 bases, leaving 5 bases not matched to a gene. CDR3 length equals 15 residues. The germline gives CDR1 SQVTM, CDR2 ANQGSEA. DNA of the CDR3: TGCAGCGTTGAAGAGGGGACAGGGAGCGCCTACGAGCAGTACTTC. This translates into CSVEEGTGSAYEQYF.

The rearrangement joins TRBV29-1 to TRBJ1-3; the D is unclear. V dropped 2 bases and J dropped 1 base, with 9 bases sitting between them. Germline CDR1 and CDR2: SQVTM and ANQGSEA. This CDR3 comprises 14 residues. CDR3 region: CSVEPASSGNTIYF. In DNA form, the CDR3 reads TGCAGCGTTGAACCGGCCTCGTCTGGAAACACCATATATTTT.

V gene TRBV2 combines with J gene TRBJ2-6, with no clear D. This CDR3 region has 17 residues. V was cut by 2 bases and J by 3 bases, with 14 bases left in between. Germline CDR1 is SNHLY and CDR2 is FYNNEI. The CDR3 DNA is TGTGCCAGCAGTGAAAGGTTAGGCTGGAGTGGGGCCAACGTCCTGACTTTC. Amino acid sequence: CASSERLGWSGANVLTF. The full variable domain, completed using reference TRBV2 and TRBJ2-6, is EPEVTQTPSHQVTQMGQEVILRCVPISNHLYFYWYRQILGQKVEFLVSFYNNEISEKSEIFDDQFSVERPDGSNFTLKIRSTKLEDSAMYFCASSERLGWSGANVLTFGAGSRLTVL.

The chain employs TRBV10-2 and TRBJ2-7, with D uncertain. CDR1 and CDR2 (germline): WSHSY, SAAADI. V was pared by 8 bases and J by 1 base, with 15 bases between. The CDR3 runs 14 residues. CDR3 bases: TGCGCCAGCGCCTTCGGACCCCCTTCCTACGAGCAGTACTTC. Its protein is CASAFGPPSYEQYF.

This clone was observed a single time. The rearrangement uses TRBV5-8 and TRBJ1-4, with 8 bases aligning to TRBD1. Germline-derived CDR1 and CDR2 are SGHTS and YDEGEE. The CDR3 length is 16 residues. The V gene end was trimmed by 4 bases and the J gene end by 2 bases; junction bases not matched to a gene: 7. The CDR3 DNA is TGTGCCAGCAGCGATCGGACAGGGTACACTAATGAAAAACTGTTTTTT. Encoded protein: CASSDRTGYTNEKLFF.

This chain joins TRBV15 and TRBJ2-1; D assignment may be TRBD1 or TRBD2 (5 bases each). CDR1 and CDR2 from the germline V gene are LNHNV and YYDKDF (reference sequence). V was cut by 0 bases and J by 2 bases, with 17 bases left in between. The CDR3 has 18 amino acids. The CDR3 loop is CATSRDGAPGTTYNEQFF. CDR3 sequence (DNA): TGTGCCACCAGCAGAGATGGCGCACCGGGGACCACCTACAATGAGCAGTTCTTC.

This chain joins TRBV19 and TRBJ1-1, with D possibly TRBD1 on 5 matching bases. The CDR3 totals 12 residues. The germline CDR1 and CDR2 sequences are LNHDA and SQIVND (reference sequence). V lost 3 bases and J 4 bases, leaving 6 bases between the germline ends. The CDR3 coding sequence is TGTGCCAGTAGTATGGGGGGCACTGAAGCTTTCTTT. Residues: CASSMGGTEAFF.

V and J are TRBV6-5 and TRBJ1-1; the D gene is possibly TRBD1 (5 bases). Germline V gene lookup returns CDR1 MNHEY and CDR2 SVGAGI. This CDR3 is 16 amino acids long. V lost 0 bases and J lost 0, with 11 bases in between. The DNA of the CDR3 is TGTGCCAGCAGTTACTCCGGGCCAGGGATGAACACTGAAGCTTTCTTT. Its protein is CASSYSGPGMNTEAFF.

This sequence joins TRBV5-5 and TRBJ1-5, with D tentatively TRBD1 (5 bases). Germline V gene sequence: CDR1 SGHKS, CDR2 YYEKEE (reference sequence). Trimming cost V 0 bases and J 4 bases, with 8 bases left between them. The CDR3 contains 14 residues. Here the CDR3 reads CASSLGTSNQPQHF. The CDR3 nucleotides are TGTGCCAGCAGCTTGGGGACATCAAATCAGCCCCAGCATTTT.

The chain links TRBV7-2 to TRBJ2-5; TRBD2 agrees at 12 bases. J was trimmed by 1 base and V by 3 bases; bases with no gene match: 9. Germline V CDR1 and CDR2: SGHTA, FQGNSA. This CDR3 has 18 amino acids. The CDR3 reads CASSLGLLAGGLQETQYF. In DNA form, the CDR3 reads TGTGCCAGCAGCTTGGGTTTACTAGCGGGGGGCCTCCAAGAGACCCAGTACTTC. The variable domain in full, completed from reference TRBV7-2 and TRBJ2-5, reads GAGVSQSPSNKVTEKGKDVELRCDPISGHTALYWYRQSLGQGLEFLIYFQGNSAPDKSGLPSDRFSAERTGGSVSTLTIQRTQQEDSAVYLCASSLGLLAGGLQETQYFGPGTRLLVL.

The rearrangement uses TRBV7-8 and TRBJ1-1; maybe TRBD1 (6 bases). Germline loops: CDR1 SGHVS, CDR2 FQNEAQ. This CDR3 has 14 amino acids. The V and J ends lost 3 bases and 1 base respectively, with 9 bases between them. The CDR3 coding sequence is TGTGCCAGCAGCTTTGGGACAACGAACACTGAAGCTTTCTTT. Protein sequence: CASSFGTTNTEAFF.

The chain joins TRBV6-5 to TRBJ2-1; TRBD2 matches at 7 bases. The CDR3 covers 15 residues. Per the germline V gene, CDR1 is MNHEY and CDR2 is SVGAGI. After removal of 5 bases from V and 5 bases from J, the junction contained 9 bases not matched to a gene. CDR3 sequence: CASSPAPGTNNEQFF. CDR3 DNA: TGTGCCAGCAGTCCAGCCCCCGGGACTAACAATGAGCAGTTCTTC.

As to this clone: Other DNA sequences in the sample encode the same CDR3. This chain links TRBV5-4 with TRBJ2-7, with D perhaps TRBD1 (6 bases). Germline CDR1 is SGHNT and CDR2 is YYREEE (reference sequence). V shed 4 bases and J shed 0 bases, with 8 bases lying between them. The CDR3 runs to 13 residues. For the CDR3, the DNA is TGTGCCAGCAGCGACAGGACCTCCTACGAGCAGTACTTC. It specifies CASSDRTSYEQYF.

CDR3 sequence: CASSSNGRSRSYGYTF. Written as DNA, the CDR3 is TGTGCCAGCAGTTCTAACGGACGTTCTCGCTCCTATGGCTACACCTTC. The V and J genes are TRBV28 and TRBJ1-2, with D uncertain. From germline, CDR1 is MDHEN and CDR2 SYDVKM. With 4 bases removed from V and 4 bases from J, the gap between germline ends came to 19 bases. The CDR3 spans 16 residues.

The V call is TRBV6-6, the J call TRBJ1-4; a possible D gene is TRBD1 (6 bases). Trimming stripped 6 bases from V and 7 bases from J, with 12 bases between. CDR1 MNHNY and CDR2 SVGAGI come from the germline V gene (reference sequence). This CDR3 is built from 13 residues. CDR3 bases: TGTGCCAGCAGGCCCGGGGGCAGTGAAAAACTGTTTTTT. It codes for CASRPGGSEKLFF.

This clone turned up a few times. Different DNA sequences within this sample yield the same CDR3. This chain uses TRBV18 with TRBJ1-1; possibly TRBD1 for D (6 bases). The CDR3 contains 15 residues. CDR1 and CDR2 (germline): KGHSH, LQKENI. V lost 1 base and J 1 base, leaving 10 bases between the germline ends. The CDR3 protein is CASSPQQGQNTEAFF. The CDR3 DNA reads TGTGCCAGCTCACCACAACAGGGACAGAACACTGAAGCTTTCTTT.

The gene calls are TRBV6-5 and TRBJ2-5; 8 nucleotides match TRBD2. Germline loops: CDR1 MNHEY, CDR2 SVGAGI. V was clipped by 0 bases and J by 4 bases; unmatched bases: 4. The length of the CDR3 is 15 residues. DNA for the CDR3: TGTGCCAGCAGTTACTCGGTCGGGAGGGCAGAGACCCAGTACTTC. Translating it yields CASSYSVGRAETQYF.

This clone appeared once. The genes are TRBV19 and TRBJ1-6; D remains unclear. The germline gives CDR1 LNHDA, CDR2 SQIVND (reference sequence). The CDR3 is 21 amino acids. The V gene lost 10 bases and the J gene lost 3 bases, with 34 bases spanning the gap. This CDR3 is CATTLGPGPTQNTYYNSPLHF. CDR3 bases: TGTGCCACCACCCTAGGGCCTGGACCTACACAAAATACTTACTATAATTCACCCCTCCACTTT.

This chain links TRBV6-1 with TRBJ2-6; D gene uncertain. Trimming cost V 7 bases and J 1 base, with 8 bases left between them. CDR1 MNHNS and CDR2 SASEGT come from the germline V gene. The CDR3 is 14 residues long. As DNA, the CDR3 is TGTGCCAGCACCAGGATGTCTGGGGCCAACGTCCTGACTTTC. Residues: CASTRMSGANVLTF.

V gene TRBV4-2 combines with J gene TRBJ2-3; D is undetermined. CDR1 is LGHNA, CDR2 YNFKEQ, per germline. V was pared by 0 bases and J by 0 bases, with 16 bases between. CDR3 length: 18 residues. For the CDR3, the DNA is TGTGCCAGCAGCCAAGATTTTCGGCAGGACGGGAGCACAGATACGCAGTATTTT. It encodes CASSQDFRQDGSTDTQYF.

V and J are TRBV29-1 and TRBJ2-3; D perhaps matches TRBD2 (6 bases). CDR1 and CDR2 (germline): SQVTM, ANQGSEA. This CDR3 spans 16 amino acids. V was trimmed by 0 bases and J by 4 bases, leaving 17 bases between them. CDR3 residues: CSVEEGREFYSDTQYF. CDR3 nucleotide sequence: TGCAGCGTTGAAGAAGGACGGGAGTTCTATTCAGATACGCAGTATTTT.

This chain connects TRBV7-2 to TRBJ2-5, with 14 positions matching TRBD2. Germline trimming cut 6 bases from V and 9 bases from J; bases unmatched to any gene: 3. Germline CDR1 reads SGHTA; CDR2 reads FQGNSA. This CDR3 spans 13 amino acids. CDR3: CASSWGLAGAQYF. Written as DNA, the CDR3 is TGTGCCAGCAGTTGGGGACTAGCGGGGGCCCAGTACTTC.

The V call is TRBV21-1, the J call TRBJ1-1; TRBD1 was called by the table and not checked on the DNA. TRBV21-1 is described as a pseudogene. There are 14 residues in the CDR3. CDR3 coding DNA: TGTGCCAGCAGCACCAGGCCCAACCTCACTGAAGCTTTCTTT. Its protein is CASSTRPNLTEAFF.

The CDR3 is CASSSAGMRPFGSYEQYF. The CDR3 nucleotides are TGTGCCAGCAGCTCGGCGGGCATGAGGCCGTTTGGCTCCTACGAGCAGTACTTC. V usage is TRBV7-9 and J usage is TRBJ2-7, with a tentative D call TRBD2 (5 bases). CDR1 and CDR2 (germline): SEHNR, FQNEAQ (reference sequence). Trimming pared 4 bases from V and 0 bases from J, leaving 22 bases between. CDR3 length equals 18 residues.

The chain uses TRBV5-6 and TRBJ1-3; 9 bases align to TRBD1. Germline CDR1 reads SGHDT; CDR2 reads YYEEEE. The CDR3 has 16 amino acids. The V segment lost 3 bases and the J segment 0 bases; nucleotides outside the gene matches: 4. CDR3: CASSSRDRDSGNTIYF. The CDR3, as DNA: TGTGCCAGCAGCTCCCGGGACAGGGACTCTGGAAACACCATATATTTT.

The V call is TRBV7-9, the J call TRBJ2-1; 11 positions match TRBD1. Germline CDR1 is SEHNR and CDR2 is FQNEAQ (reference sequence). V gave up 4 bases and J gave up 8 bases; unmatched junction bases: 1. This CDR3 region has 13 residues. This chain's CDR3 is CASSWGQGDEQFF. DNA for the CDR3: TGTGCCAGCAGCTGGGGACAGGGGGATGAGCAGTTCTTC.

The rearrangement uses TRBV5-1 and TRBJ2-3; 11 bases agree with TRBD2. V lost 4 bases and J lost 2; bases outside the gene matches: 6. Germline V lookup: CDR1 SGHRS, CDR2 YFSETQ. This CDR3 region has 16 residues. CDR3 sequence (DNA): TGCGCCAGCAGCCCTAATAGCGGGAGGGACACAGATACGCAGTATTTT. The encoded protein is CASSPNSGRDTDTQYF.

This chain uses TRBV6-5 with TRBJ2-7, with D possibly being TRBD1 or TRBD2 (6 bases each). The CDR3 contains 14 residues. Germline CDR1 MNHEY, CDR2 SVGAGI. V shed 7 bases and J shed 4 bases, with 17 bases lying between them. The CDR3 region is CASTRGGTGYEQYF. CDR3 sequence (DNA): TGTGCCAGCACCCGAGGGGGGACGGGTTACGAGCAGTACTTC.

This clone has just one count. The CDR3 is CATSRRDREDTIYF. The CDR3 DNA sequence: TGTGCCACCAGCAGACGGGACAGGGAGGACACCATATATTTT. The V gene is TRBV15, the J gene TRBJ1-3; 9 positions agree with TRBD1. This CDR3 region has 14 residues. V was clipped by 2 bases and J by 8 bases; unmatched bases: 4. The germline V gene has CDR1 LNHNV and CDR2 YYDKDF (reference sequence).

The chain employs TRBV7-3 and TRBJ1-6; D is undetermined. Germline CDR1 and CDR2: SGHTA and FQGTGA. Trimming shortened V by 6 bases and J by 7 bases, and 7 bases separated the two germline ends. This CDR3 is built from 12 residues. The CDR3: CASSHTNSPLHF. The CDR3 DNA reads TGTGCCAGCAGTCACACGAATTCACCCCTCCACTTT.

The rearrangement links TRBV2 to TRBJ1-5; D call uncertain. V lost 5 bases and J 7 bases, leaving 12 bases between the germline ends. Looked up from germline, CDR1 is SNHLY and CDR2 is FYNNEI. This CDR3 comprises 13 residues. CDR3 in amino acids: CASSILGRQPQHF. In DNA, the CDR3 is TGTGCCAGCAGTATACTAGGTAGGCAGCCCCAGCATTTT.